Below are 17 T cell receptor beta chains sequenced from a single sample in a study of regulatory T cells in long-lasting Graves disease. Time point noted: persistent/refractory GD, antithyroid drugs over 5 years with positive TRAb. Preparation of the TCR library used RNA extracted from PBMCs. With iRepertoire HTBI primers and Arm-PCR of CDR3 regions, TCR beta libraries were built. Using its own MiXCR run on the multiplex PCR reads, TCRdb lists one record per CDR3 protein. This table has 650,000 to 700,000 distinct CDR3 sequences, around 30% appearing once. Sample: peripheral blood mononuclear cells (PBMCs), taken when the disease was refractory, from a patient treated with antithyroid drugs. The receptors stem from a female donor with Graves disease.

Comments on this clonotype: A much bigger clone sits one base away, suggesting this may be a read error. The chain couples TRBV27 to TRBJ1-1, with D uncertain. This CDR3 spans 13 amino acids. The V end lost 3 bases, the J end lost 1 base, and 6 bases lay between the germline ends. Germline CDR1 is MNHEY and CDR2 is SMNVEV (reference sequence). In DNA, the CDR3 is TGTGCCAGCAGTTTTGAAGCGAACACTGAAGCTTTCTTT. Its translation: CASSFEANTEAFF.

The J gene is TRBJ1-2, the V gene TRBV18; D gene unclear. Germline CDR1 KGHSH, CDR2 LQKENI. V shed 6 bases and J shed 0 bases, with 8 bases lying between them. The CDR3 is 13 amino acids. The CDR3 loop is CASSDLANYGYTF. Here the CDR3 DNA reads TGTGCCAGCTCGGACTTAGCTAACTATGGCTACACCTTC.

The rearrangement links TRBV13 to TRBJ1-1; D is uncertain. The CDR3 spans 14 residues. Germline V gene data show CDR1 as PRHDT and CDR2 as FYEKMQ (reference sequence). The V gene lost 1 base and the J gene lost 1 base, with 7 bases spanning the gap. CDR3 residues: CASSLEPGNTEAFF. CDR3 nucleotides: TGTGCCAGCAGCTTAGAACCGGGGAACACTGAAGCTTTCTTT.

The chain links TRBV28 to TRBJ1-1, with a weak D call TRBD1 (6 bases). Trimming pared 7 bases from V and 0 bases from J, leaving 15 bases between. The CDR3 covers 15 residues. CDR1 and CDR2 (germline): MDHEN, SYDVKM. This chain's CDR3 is CASTEDRHMNTEAFF. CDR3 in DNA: TGTGCCAGCACCGAGGACAGACACATGAACACTGAAGCTTTCTTT.

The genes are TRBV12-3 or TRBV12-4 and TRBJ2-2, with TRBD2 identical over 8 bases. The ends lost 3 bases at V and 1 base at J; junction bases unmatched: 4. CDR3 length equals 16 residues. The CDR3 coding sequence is TGTGCCAGCAGTTTGGGTAGCGGGAAGAACACCGGGGAGCTGTTTTTT. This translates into CASSLGSGKNTGELFF.

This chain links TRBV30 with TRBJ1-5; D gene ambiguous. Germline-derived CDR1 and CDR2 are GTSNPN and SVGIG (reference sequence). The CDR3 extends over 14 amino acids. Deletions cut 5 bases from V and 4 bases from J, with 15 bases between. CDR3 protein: CAWRMGGGNQPQHF. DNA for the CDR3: TGTGCCTGGCGAATGGGTGGAGGAAATCAGCCCCAGCATTTT.

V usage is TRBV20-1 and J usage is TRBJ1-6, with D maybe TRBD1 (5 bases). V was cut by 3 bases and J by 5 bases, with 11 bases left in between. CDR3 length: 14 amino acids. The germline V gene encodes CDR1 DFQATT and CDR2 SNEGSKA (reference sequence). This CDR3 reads CSASVGTDNSPLHF. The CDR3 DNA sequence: TGCAGTGCTAGCGTCGGGACGGATAATTCACCCCTCCACTTT.

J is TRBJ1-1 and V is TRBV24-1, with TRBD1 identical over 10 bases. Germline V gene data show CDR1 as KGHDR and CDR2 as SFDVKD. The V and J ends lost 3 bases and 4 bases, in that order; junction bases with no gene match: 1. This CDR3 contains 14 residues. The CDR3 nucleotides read TGTGCCACCAGTGATCGACAGGGGGCCACTGAAGCTTTCTTT. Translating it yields CATSDRQGATEAFF.

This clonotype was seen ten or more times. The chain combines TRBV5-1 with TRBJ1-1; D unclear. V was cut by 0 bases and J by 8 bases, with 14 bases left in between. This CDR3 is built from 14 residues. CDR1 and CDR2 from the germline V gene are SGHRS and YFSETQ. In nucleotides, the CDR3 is TGCGCCAGCAGCTTGGACGGGGATTATCCGGAAGCTTTCTTT. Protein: CASSLDGDYPEAFF.

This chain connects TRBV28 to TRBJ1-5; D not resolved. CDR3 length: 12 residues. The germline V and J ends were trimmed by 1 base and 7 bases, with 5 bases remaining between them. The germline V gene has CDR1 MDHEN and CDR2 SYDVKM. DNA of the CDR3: TGTGCCAGCAGTTTATTTACCCAGCCCCAGCATTTT. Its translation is CASSLFTQPQHF.

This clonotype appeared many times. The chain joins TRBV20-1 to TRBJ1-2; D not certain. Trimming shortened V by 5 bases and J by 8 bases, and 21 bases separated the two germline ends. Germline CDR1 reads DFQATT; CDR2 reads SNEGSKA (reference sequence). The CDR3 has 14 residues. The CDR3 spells CSAPPPNGYAGYTF. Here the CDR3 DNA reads TGCAGTGCTCCCCCCCCGAACGGCTATGCGGGCTACACCTTC.

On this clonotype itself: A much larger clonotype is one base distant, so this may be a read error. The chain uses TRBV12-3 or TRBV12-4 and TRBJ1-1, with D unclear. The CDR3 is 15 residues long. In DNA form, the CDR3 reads TGTGCCGGCAGTTTACGGGGATCCTGGAACACTGAAGCTTTCTTT. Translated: CAGSLRGSWNTEAFF.

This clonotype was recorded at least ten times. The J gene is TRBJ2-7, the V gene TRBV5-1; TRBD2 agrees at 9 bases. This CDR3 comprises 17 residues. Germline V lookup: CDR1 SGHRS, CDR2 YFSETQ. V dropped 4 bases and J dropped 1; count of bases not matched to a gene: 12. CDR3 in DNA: TGCGCCAGCAGCCGGGGATTAGCGGGAGAGGAATCCTACGAGCAGTACTTC. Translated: CASSRGLAGEESYEQYF.

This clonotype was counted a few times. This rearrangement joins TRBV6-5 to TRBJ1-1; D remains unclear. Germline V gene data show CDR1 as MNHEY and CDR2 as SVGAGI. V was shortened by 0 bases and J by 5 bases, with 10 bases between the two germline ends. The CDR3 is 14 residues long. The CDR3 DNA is TGTGCCAGCAGTTACTCGTTTAGAAGGACTGAAGCTTTCTTT. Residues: CASSYSFRRTEAFF.

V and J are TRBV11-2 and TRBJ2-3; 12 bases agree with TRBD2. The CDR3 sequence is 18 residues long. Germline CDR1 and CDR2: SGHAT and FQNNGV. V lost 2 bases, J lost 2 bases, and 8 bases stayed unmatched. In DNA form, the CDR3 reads TGTGCCAGCAGCTTAAATATCCCTAGCGGGAGGGACACAGATACGCAGTATTTT. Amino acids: CASSLNIPSGRDTDTQYF. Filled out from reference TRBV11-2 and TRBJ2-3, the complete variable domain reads EAGVAQSPRYKIIEKRQSVAFWCNPISGHATLYWYQQILGQGPKLLIQFQNNGVVDDSQLPKDRFSAERLKGVDSTLKIQPAKLEDSAVYLCASSLNIPSGRDTDTQYFGPGTRLTVL.

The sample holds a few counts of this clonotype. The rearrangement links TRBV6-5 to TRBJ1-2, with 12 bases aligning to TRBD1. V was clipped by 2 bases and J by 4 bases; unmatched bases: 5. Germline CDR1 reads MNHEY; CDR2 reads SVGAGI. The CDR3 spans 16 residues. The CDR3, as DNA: TGTGCCAGCAGTTACACCGGGACAGGGGGCACCTATGGCTACACCTTC. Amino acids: CASSYTGTGGTYGYTF.

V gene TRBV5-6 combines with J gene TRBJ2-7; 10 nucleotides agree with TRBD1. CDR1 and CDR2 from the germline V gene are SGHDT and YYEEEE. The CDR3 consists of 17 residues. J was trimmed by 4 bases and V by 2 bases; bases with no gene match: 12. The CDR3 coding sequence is TGTGCCAGCAGCTTCCTAGACAGGGGGCTTAGTGCGTACGAGCAGTACTTC. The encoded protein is CASSFLDRGLSAYEQYF.